A selection of T cell receptor beta chains follows, all from one sample in a study of identical twins. In TCRdb, the 5' RACE reads were re-called with MiXCR into one record per CDR3 protein. The sample holds hundreds of thousands of distinct CDR3 sequences, over 8.5% seen once. The sample was also reused in another study, on yellow fever vaccine responses in identical twins.

The sequencing sample was made of PBMCs. The receptors derive from a woman under 30 in good health. Both conserved end residues are trimmed from each CDR3. Fields, in order: CDR3 protein, V gene, J gene.

cdr3_aa: ASSGEKRQPAPQH; v_call: TRBV2; j_call: TRBJ1-5
cdr3_aa: ASRGSEETQY; v_call: TRBV5-1; j_call: TRBJ2-5
cdr3_aa: ASSLPGGNTQY; v_call: TRBV27; j_call: TRBJ2-3
cdr3_aa: ASSPRAGSQETQY; v_call: TRBV3-1; j_call: TRBJ2-5
cdr3_aa: ASTEGVLETQY; v_call: TRBV7-9; j_call: TRBJ2-5
cdr3_aa: ASSLSGAPSYNEQF; v_call: TRBV5-1; j_call: TRBJ2-1
cdr3_aa: ASSPGQGKSYEQY; v_call: TRBV14; j_call: TRBJ2-7
cdr3_aa: ATSGRQGHMNTEAF; v_call: TRBV15; j_call: TRBJ1-1
cdr3_aa: ASQRDRGWYGYT; v_call: TRBV6-1; j_call: TRBJ1-2
cdr3_aa: SARDLGNSYNEQF; v_call: TRBV20-1; j_call: TRBJ2-1
cdr3_aa: SVSTDTQY; v_call: TRBV29-1; j_call: TRBJ2-3
cdr3_aa: ASSPTSGSGNTQY; v_call: TRBV10-2; j_call: TRBJ2-3
cdr3_aa: ASSEAWDGDTQY; v_call: TRBV2; j_call: TRBJ2-3
cdr3_aa: ASSLIFTSDTGELF; v_call: TRBV7-3; j_call: TRBJ2-2
cdr3_aa: AILSQGAYGYT; v_call: TRBV10-3; j_call: TRBJ1-2
cdr3_aa: CARDLLLAGPYNEQF; v_call: TRBV20-1; j_call: TRBJ2-1
cdr3_aa: ASRPASPSGANVLT; v_call: TRBV3-1; j_call: TRBJ2-6
cdr3_aa: ASRWTETYEQY; v_call: TRBV2; j_call: TRBJ2-7
cdr3_aa: ASSRGADNEQF; v_call: TRBV11-2; j_call: TRBJ2-1
cdr3_aa: ASSLSGDTQY; v_call: TRBV5-1; j_call: TRBJ2-3
cdr3_aa: ASSALNEKLF; v_call: TRBV6-1; j_call: TRBJ1-4
cdr3_aa: ASSLVGGVQETQY; v_call: TRBV28; j_call: TRBJ2-5
cdr3_aa: ATSRVVGTGNNEQF; v_call: TRBV15; j_call: TRBJ2-1
cdr3_aa: ASSYQGPGANVLT; v_call: TRBV25-1; j_call: TRBJ2-6
cdr3_aa: SVGGMGTGRSYEQY; v_call: TRBV29-1; j_call: TRBJ2-7
cdr3_aa: ASTNRGTKSYEQY; v_call: TRBV28; j_call: TRBJ2-7
cdr3_aa: ASRLAGGRTDTQY; v_call: TRBV7-9; j_call: TRBJ2-3
cdr3_aa: ASSGTEKPTDTQY; v_call: TRBV18; j_call: TRBJ2-3
cdr3_aa: ASSFKTSSNTGELF; v_call: TRBV7-3; j_call: TRBJ2-2
cdr3_aa: ASSPRTSGTIYNEQF; v_call: TRBV9; j_call: TRBJ2-1